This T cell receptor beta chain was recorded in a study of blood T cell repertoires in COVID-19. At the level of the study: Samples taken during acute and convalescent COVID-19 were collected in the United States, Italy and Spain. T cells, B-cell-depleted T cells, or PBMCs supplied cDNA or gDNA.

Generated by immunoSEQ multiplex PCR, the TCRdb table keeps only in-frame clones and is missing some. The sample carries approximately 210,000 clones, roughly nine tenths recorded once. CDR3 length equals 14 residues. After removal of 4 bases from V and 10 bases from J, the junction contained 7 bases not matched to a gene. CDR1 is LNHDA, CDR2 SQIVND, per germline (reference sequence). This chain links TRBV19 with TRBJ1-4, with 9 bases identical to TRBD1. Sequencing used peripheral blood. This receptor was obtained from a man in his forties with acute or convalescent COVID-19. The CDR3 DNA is TGTGCCAGTAGTAGGACAGGGGACGGGGGAAAACTGTTTTTT. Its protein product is CASSRTGDGGKLFF.